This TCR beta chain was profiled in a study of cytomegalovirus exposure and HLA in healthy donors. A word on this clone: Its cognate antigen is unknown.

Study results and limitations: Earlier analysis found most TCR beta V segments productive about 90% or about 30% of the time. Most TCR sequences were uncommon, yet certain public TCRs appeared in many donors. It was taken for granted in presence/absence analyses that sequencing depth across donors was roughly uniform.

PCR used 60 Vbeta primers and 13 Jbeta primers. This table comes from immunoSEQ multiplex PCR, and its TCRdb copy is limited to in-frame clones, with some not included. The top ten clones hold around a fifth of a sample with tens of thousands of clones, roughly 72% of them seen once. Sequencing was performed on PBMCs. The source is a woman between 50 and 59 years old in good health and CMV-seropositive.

The DNA of the CDR3 is TGTGCCAGCAGTTTGTCCCCGGGACTTAATTACGAGCAGTACTTC. Translated: CASSLSPGLNYEQYF. J is TRBJ2-7 and V is TRBV28; the D gene is possibly TRBD2 (6 bases). Germline CDR1 and CDR2: MDHEN and SYDVKM. The CDR3 extends over 15 amino acids. V was shortened by 3 bases and J by 4 bases, with 16 bases between the two germline ends.